This TCR beta chain came from a study of immune evolution from preneoplasia to lung adenocarcinoma. CDR1 is SEHNR and CDR2 is FQNEAQ in the germline V gene (reference sequence). V shed 1 base and J shed 4 bases, with 13 bases lying between them. This CDR3 has 15 residues. Sequencing used immunoSEQ multiplex PCR; TCRdb keeps in-frame clones, though not all of them. The repertoire holds 3,500 or so clones, with less than 50% as singletons. Sequences were obtained from FFPE normal lung tissue adjacent to the tumor. The chain uses TRBV7-9 and TRBJ1-2; tentative D call: TRBD1 (6 bases). This clonotype was obtained from a person in their fifties with lung adenocarcinoma. CDR3 amino acids: CASSLDGGGSYGYTF. CDR3 coding DNA: TGTGCCAGCAGCTTAGATGGGGGGGGCAGCTATGGCTACACCTTC.